A selection of T cell receptor beta chains follows, all from one sample in a study of shared T cell receptors in the human thymus. This table comes from immunoSEQ multiplex PCR, and its TCRdb copy is limited to in-frame clones, with some not included. The table includes around 730,000 clones, roughly 85% detected once. This same sample was also taken into another study, of human thymus T cells.

The sample was thymocytes. All receptors come from a girl under three years old with a congenital heart defect. Both conserved end residues are trimmed from each CDR3.

J gene | V gene | CDR3 protein
TRBJ2-1 | TRBV9 | ASSVVRTSGGYTYNEQF
TRBJ2-7 | TRBV20-1 | SAPGSNEQY
TRBJ2-7 | TRBV11-2 | ASSLDQQAEQY
TRBJ1-2 | TRBV6-6 | ASSYDGVGYT
TRBJ2-5 | TRBV5-6 | ASSLAGRGGKKTQY
TRBJ2-7 | TRBV15 | ATSSPPGAPPYEQY
TRBJ2-3 | TRBV6-1 | ASSAQGSIRDTQY
TRBJ2-7 | TRBV5-4 | ASSDRAGEQY
TRBJ1-5 | TRBV27 | ASSFLKYRFGNQPQH
TRBJ2-2 | TRBV5-1 | ASSSTGLAAGELF
TRBJ1-2 | TRBV15 | ATSKPGLNYGYT
TRBJ2-2 | TRBV29-1 | SVEDQGSTGELF
TRBJ2-5 | TRBV5-6 | ASSPSPEETQY
TRBJ1-2 | TRBV19 | ASSMKDAGDLSYGYT